This T cell receptor (beta chain) derives from a study of control samples from healthy donors and cancer patients. CDR1 is LGHDT, CDR2 YNNKEL, per germline (reference sequence). Trimming removed 2 bases from V and 0 bases from J, with 5 bases in between. The CDR3 extends over 14 amino acids. The data were produced by immunoSEQ multiplex PCR, yet TCRdb's version contains in-frame clones alone and is incomplete. The sample consists of 350,000 to 450,000 clones, 90% of them appearing once. The V and J genes are TRBV3-1 (or the pseudogene TRBV3-2) and TRBJ1-5; no firm D call. The sample consisted of PBMCs. The receptor comes from a man aged 35 to 55 with head and neck cancer. The CDR3 region is CASSQIHSNQPQHF. CDR3 nucleotides: TGTGCCAGCAGCCAAATTCATAGCAATCAGCCCCAGCATTTT.